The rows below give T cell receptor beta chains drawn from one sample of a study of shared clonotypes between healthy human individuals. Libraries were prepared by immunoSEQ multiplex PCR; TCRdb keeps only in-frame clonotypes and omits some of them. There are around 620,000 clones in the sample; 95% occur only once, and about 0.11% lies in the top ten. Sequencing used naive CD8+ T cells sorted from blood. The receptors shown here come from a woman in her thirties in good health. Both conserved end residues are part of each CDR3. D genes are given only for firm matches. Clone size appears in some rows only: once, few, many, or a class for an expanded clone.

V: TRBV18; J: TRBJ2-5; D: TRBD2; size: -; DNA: TGTGCCAGCTCACAGGGACTAGCGGAAGAGACCCAGTACTTC; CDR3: CASSQGLAEETQYF
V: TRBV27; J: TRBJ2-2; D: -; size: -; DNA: TGTGCCAGCAGTTTTGGAGGGGGCATCGGGGAGCTGTTTTTT; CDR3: CASSFGGGIGELFF
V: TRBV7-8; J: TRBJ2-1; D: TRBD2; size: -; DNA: TGTGCCAGCAGCTTAGCCCTCACTAGCGGAGGGGGCTCCTACAATGAGCAGTTCTTC; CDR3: CASSLALTSGGGSYNEQFF
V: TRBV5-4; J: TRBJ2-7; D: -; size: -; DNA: TGTGCCAGCAGCTTCGGGATGAGCTACGAGCAGTACTTC; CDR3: CASSFGMSYEQYF
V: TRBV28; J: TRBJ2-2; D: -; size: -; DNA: TGTGCCAGCAGTTTAAGCGTAAGCGGGTCCGGGGAGCTGTTTTTT; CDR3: CASSLSVSGSGELFF
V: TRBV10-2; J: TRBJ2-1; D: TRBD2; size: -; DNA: TGCGCCAGCTCCGGGACTAGTGAATACAATGAGCAGTTCTTC; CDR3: CASSGTSEYNEQFF
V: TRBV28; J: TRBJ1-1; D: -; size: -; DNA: TGTGCCAGCAGTTTAGAGGGGGTCCCTGAAGCTTTCTTT; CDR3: CASSLEGVPEAFF
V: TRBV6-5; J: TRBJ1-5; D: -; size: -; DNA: TGTGCCAGCAGTTACGCCGTCAGGCAGCCCCAGCATTTT; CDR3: CASSYAVRQPQHF
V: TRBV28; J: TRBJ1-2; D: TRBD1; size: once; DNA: TGTGCCAGCAGTGCCGGGACAGCCCAAAGTGTGTACTATGGCTACACCTTC; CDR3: CASSAGTAQSVYYGYTF
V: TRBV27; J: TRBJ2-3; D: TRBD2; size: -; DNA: TGTGCCAGCAGTTTTGGGGCTAGCGGGACGTCAGATACGCAGTATTTT; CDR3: CASSFGASGTSDTQYF
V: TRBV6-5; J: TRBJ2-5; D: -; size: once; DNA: TGTGCCAGCAGTTACAGACAGCTTATGACAGAGACCCAGTACTTC; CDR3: CASSYRQLMTETQYF
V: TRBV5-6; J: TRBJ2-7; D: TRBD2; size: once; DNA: TGTGCCAGCAGCTCGGGACTAGCGGGAGGGCCTGGATCCTACGAGCAGTACTTC; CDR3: CASSSGLAGGPGSYEQYF
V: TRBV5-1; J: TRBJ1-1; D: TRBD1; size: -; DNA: TGCGCCAGCAGCTTGTTCTTAGGGACAGTTGAAGCTTTCTTT; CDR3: CASSLFLGTVEAFF
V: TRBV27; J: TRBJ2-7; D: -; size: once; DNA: TGTGCCAGCAGCTTTCAGGGGACCGGGGAGCAGTACTTC; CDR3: CASSFQGTGEQYF
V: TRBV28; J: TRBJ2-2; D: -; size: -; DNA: TGTGCCAGCAGGGAAGGGGGGGCGAACACCGGGGAGCTGTTTTTT; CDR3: CASREGGANTGELFF
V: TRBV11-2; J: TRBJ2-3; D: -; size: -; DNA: TGTGCCAGCACCCCATCCGATACGCAGTATTTT; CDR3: CASTPSDTQYF
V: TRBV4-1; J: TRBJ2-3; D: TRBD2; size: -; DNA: TGCGCCAGCAGCGGTAGCGGGCTCGGCACAGATACGCAGTATTTT; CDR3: CASSGSGLGTDTQYF
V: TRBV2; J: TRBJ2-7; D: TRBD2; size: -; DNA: TGTGCCAGCAGTGCATTAGCGGGAGGGAGCTACGAGCAGTACTTC; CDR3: CASSALAGGSYEQYF
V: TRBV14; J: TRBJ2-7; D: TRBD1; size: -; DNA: TGTGCCAGCAGCCAAGATACAGGGGTCCACGAGCAGTACTTC; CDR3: CASSQDTGVHEQYF
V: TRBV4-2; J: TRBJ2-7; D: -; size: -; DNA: TGTGCCAGCAGCCAAGGGCGGGACCTCTCCTACGAGCAGTACTTC; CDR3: CASSQGRDLSYEQYF
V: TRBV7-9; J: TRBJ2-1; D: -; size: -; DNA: TGTGCCAGCAGCAGAACAGGGACTGAGCAGTTCTTC; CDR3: CASSRTGTEQFF
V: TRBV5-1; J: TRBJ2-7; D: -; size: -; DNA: TGCGCCAGCAGCTTGCAAGTACAGGGTTACGAGCAGTACTTC; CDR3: CASSLQVQGYEQYF
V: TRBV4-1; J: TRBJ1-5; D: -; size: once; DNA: TGCGCCAGCAGCCCCAACACCCTCCTAGGTAGCAATCAGCCCCAGCATTTT; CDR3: CASSPNTLLGSNQPQHF
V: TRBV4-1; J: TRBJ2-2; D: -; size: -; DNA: TGCGCCAGCAGCCAAGATTGGGAGGACGGGGGCACCGGGGAGCTGTTTTTT; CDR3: CASSQDWEDGGTGELFF
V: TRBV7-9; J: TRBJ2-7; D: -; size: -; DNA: TGTGCCAGCAGCCCCCGGCAGCTTCCCTACGAGCAGTACTTC; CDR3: CASSPRQLPYEQYF
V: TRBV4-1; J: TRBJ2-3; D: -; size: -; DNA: TGCGCCAGCAGCCAACTAAAAACAGATACGCAGTATTTT; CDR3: CASSQLKTDTQYF
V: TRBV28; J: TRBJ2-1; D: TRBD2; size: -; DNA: TGTGCCAGCAGTTTAAGCGGGAGGGCCCTCAATGAGCAGTTCTTC; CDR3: CASSLSGRALNEQFF
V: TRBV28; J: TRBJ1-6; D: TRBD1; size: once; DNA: TGTGCCAGCAGGGAGACAGGGAGCTCCTATAATTCACCCCTCCACTTT; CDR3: CASRETGSSYNSPLHF
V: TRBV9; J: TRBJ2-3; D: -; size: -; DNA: TGTGCCAGCAGCGTTTCTGGGGTCGGGACAGATACGCAGTATTTT; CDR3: CASSVSGVGTDTQYF
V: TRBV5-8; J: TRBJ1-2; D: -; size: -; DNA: TGTGCCAGCAGCTTCCAGAGGACGGTTGGTTGGGTCTATGGCTACACCTTC; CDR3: CASSFQRTVGWVYGYTF
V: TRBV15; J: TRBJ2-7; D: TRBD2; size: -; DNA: TGTGCCACCAGCAGAGTACCGACTAGCGATTACGAGCAGTACTTC; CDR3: CATSRVPTSDYEQYF
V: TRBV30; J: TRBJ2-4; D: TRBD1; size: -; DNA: TGTGCCTGGAGTATAAGACAGGGGGCCAAAAACATTCAGTACTTC; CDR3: CAWSIRQGAKNIQYF
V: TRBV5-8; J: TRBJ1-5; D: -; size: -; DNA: TGTGCCAGCAGCTTAGGTGCAGGATATCAGCCCCAGCATTTT; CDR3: CASSLGAGYQPQHF
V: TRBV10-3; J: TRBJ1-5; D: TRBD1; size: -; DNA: TGTGCCATCAGTACAGGGGGCGGTCAGCCCCAGCATTTT; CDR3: CAISTGGGQPQHF
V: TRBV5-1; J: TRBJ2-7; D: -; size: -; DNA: TGCGCCAGCAGCTGGACAGAGCCCTCCTACGAGCAGTACTTC; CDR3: CASSWTEPSYEQYF
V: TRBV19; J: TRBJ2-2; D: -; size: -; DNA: TGTGCCAGTAGTGAGTTGGTCCTCTTCCGGGAGAGAAACACCGGGGAGCTGTTTTTT; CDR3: CASSELVLFRERNTGELFF
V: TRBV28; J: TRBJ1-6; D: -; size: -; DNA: TGTGCCAGCTCCCTGAGCTCCTATAATTCACCCCTCCACTTT; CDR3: CASSLSSYNSPLHF